This is a list of T cell receptor beta chains from one sample in a study of T cell clonotyping in hematopoietic cell transplantation. Clones were sequenced by immunoSEQ multiplex PCR, and TCRdb holds only the in-frame ones, with some missing. This sample has around 1,800 clones, with around 80% found just once. Material for sequencing was peripheral blood mononuclear cells. These receptor sequences come from a man younger than 40 in good health. Some clones in this sample may be carry-over from other donors' samples. The CDR3 runs from the conserved cysteine through the conserved F or W. A D gene is named only where the DNA matches it firmly. Clone size is stated in some rows and not others, as once, few, many or a class when expanded.

J gene	V gene	D gene	clone size	CDR3 length	CDR3 DNA	CDR3 protein
TRBJ2-5	TRBV27	-	-	13	TGTGCCAGCAGTTTAACAGGGCGTGAGACCCAGTACTTC	CASSLTGRETQYF
TRBJ2-7	TRBV7-9	TRBD1	-	12	TGTGCCAGCAGCCGGACAGGCTACGAGCAGTACTTC	CASSRTGYEQYF
TRBJ2-5	TRBV19	-	-	13	TGTGCCAGTAGTTCCGACAGCCAAGAGACCCAGTACTTC	CASSSDSQETQYF
TRBJ1-2	TRBV28	TRBD1	-	14	TGTGCCAGCAGCCCAGGGGGTCAGAACTATGGCTACACCTTC	CASSPGGQNYGYTF
TRBJ1-4	TRBV30	TRBD1	-	10	TGTGCCCGCAGGGGGGAAAAACTGTTTTTT	CARRGEKLFF
TRBJ1-1	TRBV29-1	-	few	15	TGCAGCGTTGAAGCCCCCGGGACATCGTTAAAGGGGGCTTTCTTT	CSVEAPGTSLKGAFF
TRBJ2-7	TRBV15	TRBD1	-	14	TGTGCCACCAGCAGGGGACAGGGGGCTCGCGAGCAGTACTTC	CATSRGQGAREQYF
TRBJ1-3	TRBV6-5	-	-	15	TGTGCCAGCAGTTACTCGAAAGGGTCCGGAAACACCATATATTTT	CASSYSKGSGNTIYF
TRBJ1-2	TRBV11-2	-	few	13	TGTGCCAGCAGCTTAACCCAGGGAGGCGGCTACACCTTC	CASSLTQGGGYTF
TRBJ2-6	TRBV14	-	-	16	TGTGCCAGCAGCTGCACGCTACAAAGTCGGGCCAACGTCCTGACTTTC	CASSCTLQSRANVLTF
TRBJ2-7	TRBV6-5	-	-	14	TGTGCCAGCAGCCAAACAGGGCCCACGGGGGAGCAGTACTTC	CASSQTGPTGEQYF
TRBJ2-7	TRBV27	TRBD2	-	16	TGTGCCAGCAGTCTCACAGCGGGGGCCGCCTTATACGAGCAGTACTTC	CASSLTAGAALYEQYF
TRBJ1-6	TRBV30	-	-	13	TGTGCCTGGAGAGGTTCCTATAATTCACCCCTCCACTTT	CAWRGSYNSPLHF
TRBJ1-1	TRBV6-1	TRBD1	-	13	TGTGCCAGCGCGAGAGGGGGCGTTAGTGAAGCTTTCTTT	CASARGGVSEAFF
TRBJ1-1	TRBV30	-	-	13	TGTGCCTGGAGTGTCCAGGCCGACACTGAAGCTTTCTTT	CAWSVQADTEAFF
TRBJ1-5	TRBV30	TRBD1	-	16	TGTGCCTGGCAACAATCGCAGGGGGCTGGCAATCAGCCCCAGCATTTT	CAWQQSQGAGNQPQHF
TRBJ2-7	TRBV30	-	-	11	TGTGCCTGGAGTGTACAGTACGAGCAGTACTTC	CAWSVQYEQYF
TRBJ1-5	TRBV5-6	-	-	16	TGTGCCAGCAGCTTGGTAGCAGGCGCTCCTAATCAGCCCCAGCATTTT	CASSLVAGAPNQPQHF
TRBJ2-7	TRBV5-6	-	-	14	TGTGCCAGCAGCTTCGGACGGGGTTCCTACGAGCAGTACTTC	CASSFGRGSYEQYF
TRBJ1-5	TRBV19	-	-	14	TGTGCCAGTAGTATTTCAGGGTCGGCTCAGCCCCAGCATTTT	CASSISGSAQPQHF
TRBJ2-5	TRBV14	-	-	14	TGTGCCAGCAGTCCTCGGGGGTTGGAAGAGACCCAGTACTTC	CASSPRGLEETQYF
TRBJ1-2	TRBV11-2	-	-	14	TGTGCCAGCAGCTTAGGAGACAGACTTGCTCGTTACACCTTC	CASSLGDRLARYTF
TRBJ2-3	TRBV5-1	-	-	15	TGCGCCAGCAGCTTGGGTTCGGCAAACACAGATACGCAGTATTTT	CASSLGSANTDTQYF
TRBJ1-6	TRBV19	-	-	15	TGTGCCAGTAGCAGGACAATAGATTATAATTCACCCCTCCACTTT	CASSRTIDYNSPLHF
TRBJ1-1	TRBV29-1	-	-	11	TGCAGCGTTGACAGGGCCACTGAAGCTTTCTTT	CSVDRATEAFF
TRBJ1-2	TRBV15	-	-	11	TGTGCCACCAGCACAAGCCTGGGCTACACCTTC	CATSTSLGYTF
TRBJ2-3	TRBV29-1	-	-	14	TGCAGCGTCGACGACAGCGTCCACGAGGATACGCAGTATTTT	CSVDDSVHEDTQYF
TRBJ2-2	TRBV5-1	TRBD1	-	16	TGCGCCAGCAGCCATGGACAGGGTCTGAACACCGGGGAGCTGTTTTTT	CASSHGQGLNTGELFF
TRBJ2-7	TRBV21-1	-	few	17	TGTGCCAGCAGTCCCCTCGAGATGAGAGGACTCTCCTACGAGCAGTACTTC	CASSPLEMRGLSYEQYF